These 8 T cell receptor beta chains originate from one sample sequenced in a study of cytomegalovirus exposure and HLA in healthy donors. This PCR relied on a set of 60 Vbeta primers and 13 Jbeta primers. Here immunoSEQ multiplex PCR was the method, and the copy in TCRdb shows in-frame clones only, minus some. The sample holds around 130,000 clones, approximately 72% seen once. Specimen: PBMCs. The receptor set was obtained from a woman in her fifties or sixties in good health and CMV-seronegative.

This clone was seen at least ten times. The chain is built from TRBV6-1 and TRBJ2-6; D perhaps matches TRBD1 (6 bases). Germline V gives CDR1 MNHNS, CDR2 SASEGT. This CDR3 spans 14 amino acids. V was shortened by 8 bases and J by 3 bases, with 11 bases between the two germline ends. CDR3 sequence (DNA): TGTGCCAGCCTCAGGGGTGGTGGGGCCAACGTCCTGACTTTC. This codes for CASLRGGGANVLTF.

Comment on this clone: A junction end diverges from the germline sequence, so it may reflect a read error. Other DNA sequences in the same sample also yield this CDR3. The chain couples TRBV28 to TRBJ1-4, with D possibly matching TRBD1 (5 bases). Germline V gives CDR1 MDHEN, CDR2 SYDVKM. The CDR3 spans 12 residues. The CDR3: CATSGGSEKLFF. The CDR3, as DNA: TGTGCCACTTCTGGGGGGAGTGAAAAGCTGTTTTTT.

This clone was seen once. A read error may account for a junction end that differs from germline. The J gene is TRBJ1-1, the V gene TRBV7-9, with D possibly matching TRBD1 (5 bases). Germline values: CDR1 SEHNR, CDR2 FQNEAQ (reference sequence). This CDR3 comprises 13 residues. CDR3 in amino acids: CSSSSLDSYEAFF. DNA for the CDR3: TGTTCCAGCAGCTCCCTTGACAGCTACGAAGCTTTCTTT.

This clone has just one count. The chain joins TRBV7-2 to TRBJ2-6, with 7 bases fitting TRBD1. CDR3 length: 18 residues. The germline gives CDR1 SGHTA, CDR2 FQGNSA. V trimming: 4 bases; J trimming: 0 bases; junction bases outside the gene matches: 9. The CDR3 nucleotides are TGTGCCAGCAGCTCCCGTTACAGGGGTTACTCTGGGGCCAACGTCCTGACTTTC. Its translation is CASSSRYRGYSGANVLTF.

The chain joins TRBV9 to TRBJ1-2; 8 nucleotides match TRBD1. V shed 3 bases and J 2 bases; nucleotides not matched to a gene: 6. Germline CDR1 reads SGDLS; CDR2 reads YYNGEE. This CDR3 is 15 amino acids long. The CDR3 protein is CASSDLRDRNYGYTF. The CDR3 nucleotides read TGTGCCAGCAGCGACCTCCGGGACAGGAACTATGGCTACACCTTC.

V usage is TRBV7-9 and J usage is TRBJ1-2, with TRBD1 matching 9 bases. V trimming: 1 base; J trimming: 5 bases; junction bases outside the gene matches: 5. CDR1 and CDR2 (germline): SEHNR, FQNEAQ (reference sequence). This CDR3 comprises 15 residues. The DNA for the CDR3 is TGTGCCAGCAGCTTAGGTACAGGGGGCATATATGGCTACACCTTC. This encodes CASSLGTGGIYGYTF.

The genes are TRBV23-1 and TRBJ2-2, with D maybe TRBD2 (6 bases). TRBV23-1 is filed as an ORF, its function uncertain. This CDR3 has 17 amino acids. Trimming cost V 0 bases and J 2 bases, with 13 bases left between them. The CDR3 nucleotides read TGCGCCAGCAGTCAATCGTGCGCACTAGCCAACACCGGGGAGCTGTTTTTT. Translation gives CASSQSCALANTGELFF.

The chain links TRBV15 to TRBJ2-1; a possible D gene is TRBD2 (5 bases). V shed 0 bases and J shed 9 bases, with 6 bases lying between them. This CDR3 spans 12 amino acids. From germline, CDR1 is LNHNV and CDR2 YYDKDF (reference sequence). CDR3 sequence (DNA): TGTGCCACCAGCAGAGATCGGGGTGAGCAGTTCTTC. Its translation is CATSRDRGEQFF.